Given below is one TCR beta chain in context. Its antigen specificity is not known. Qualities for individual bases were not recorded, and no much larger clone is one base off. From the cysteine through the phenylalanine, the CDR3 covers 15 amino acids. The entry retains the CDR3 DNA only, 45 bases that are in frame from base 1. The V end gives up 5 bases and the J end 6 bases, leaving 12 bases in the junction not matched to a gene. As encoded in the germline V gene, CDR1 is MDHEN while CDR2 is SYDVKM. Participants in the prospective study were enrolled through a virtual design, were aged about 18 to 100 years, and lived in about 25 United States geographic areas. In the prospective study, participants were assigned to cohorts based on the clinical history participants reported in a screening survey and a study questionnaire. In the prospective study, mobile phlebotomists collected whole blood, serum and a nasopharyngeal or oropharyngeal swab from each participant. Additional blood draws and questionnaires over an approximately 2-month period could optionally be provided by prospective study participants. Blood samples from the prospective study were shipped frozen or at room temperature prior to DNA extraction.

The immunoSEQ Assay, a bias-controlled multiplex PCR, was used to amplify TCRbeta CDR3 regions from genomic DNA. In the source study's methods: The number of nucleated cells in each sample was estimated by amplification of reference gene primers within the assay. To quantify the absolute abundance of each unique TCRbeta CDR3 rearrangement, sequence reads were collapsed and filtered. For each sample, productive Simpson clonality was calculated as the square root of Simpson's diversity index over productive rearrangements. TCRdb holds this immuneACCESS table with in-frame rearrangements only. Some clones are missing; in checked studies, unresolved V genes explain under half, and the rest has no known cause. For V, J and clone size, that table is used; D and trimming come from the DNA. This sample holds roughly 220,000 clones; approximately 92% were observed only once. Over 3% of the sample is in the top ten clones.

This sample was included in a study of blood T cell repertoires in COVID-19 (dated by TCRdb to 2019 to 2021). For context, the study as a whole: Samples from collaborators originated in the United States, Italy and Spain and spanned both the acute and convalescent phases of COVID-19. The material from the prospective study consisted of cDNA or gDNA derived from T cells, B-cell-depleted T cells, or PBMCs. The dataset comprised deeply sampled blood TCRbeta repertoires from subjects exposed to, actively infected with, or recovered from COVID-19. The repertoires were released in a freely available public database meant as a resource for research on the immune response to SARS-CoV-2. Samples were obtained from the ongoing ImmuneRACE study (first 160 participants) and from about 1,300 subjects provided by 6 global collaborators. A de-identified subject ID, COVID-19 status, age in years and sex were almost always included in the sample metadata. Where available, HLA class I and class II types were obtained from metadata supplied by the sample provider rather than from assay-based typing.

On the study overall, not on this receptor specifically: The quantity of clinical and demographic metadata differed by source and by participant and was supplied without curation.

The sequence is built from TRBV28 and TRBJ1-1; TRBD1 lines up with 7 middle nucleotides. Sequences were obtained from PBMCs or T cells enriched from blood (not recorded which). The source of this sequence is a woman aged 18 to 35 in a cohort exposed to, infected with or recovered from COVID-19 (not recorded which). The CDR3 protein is CASSKWGFDRAEAFF. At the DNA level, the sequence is TGTGCCAGCAGTAAATGGGGATTTGACAGGGCTGAAGCTTTCTTT.